This T cell receptor (beta chain) originates from a study of identifying expanded T cells in peripheral blood. Germline trimming cut 10 bases from V and 6 bases from J; bases unmatched to any gene: 8. In germline, CDR1 is LNHDA, CDR2 SQIVND (reference sequence). The CDR3 contains 13 residues. TCRdb's copy holds only in-frame clones and misses some; the assay was immunoSEQ multiplex PCR. The table lists around 130,000 clones, 65% to 90% of them singletons. About this clone itself: Its antigen is not identified.

During the collection period, no donor immune events like infections were recorded. Study-level points and caveats: Variance in clone template counts between roughly 2-week samples significantly increased with total template count across all healthy donors.

Sequences were obtained from blood. The TCR sequence derives from a person between 18 and 75 years old in good health. This chain links TRBV19 with TRBJ1-4, with 7 bases lining up with TRBD1. The DNA for the CDR3 is TGTGCCATTAAACCCGGACAGGATGAAAAACTGTTTTTT. Translating it yields CAIKPGQDEKLFF.